The T cell receptor beta chain described here comes from a study of cytomegalovirus exposure and HLA in healthy donors. 60 Vbeta and 13 Jbeta primers were used in PCR. Profiling relied on immunoSEQ multiplex PCR, and the TCRdb table lists in-frame clones only, not all of them. This sample carries more than 100,000 clones, about three quarters of them seen once, and the ten largest clones take roughly 2.5%. For this clone: Its antigen is unknown.

Findings and limits, study-wide: Three chains linked to CMV were shown in vitro to be specific for CMV antigens. Presence/absence analyses treated sequencing depth as roughly uniform across donors. As a later analysis showed, a missense DCLRE1C variant was linked to trimming of TCR beta V- and J-genes. Donor immune exposure was known only as CMV serostatus.

The sequenced sample was PBMCs. This clonotype was sampled from a woman aged 35 to 49 in good health and CMV-seropositive.

This CDR3 reads CASSASGTGVPDTQYF. The DNA for the CDR3 is TGTGCCAGCAGTGCATCCGGGACAGGGGTTCCAGATACGCAGTATTTT. The V call is TRBV25-1, the J call TRBJ2-3; 10 bases match TRBD1. After removal of 4 bases from V and 4 bases from J, the junction contained 8 bases not matched to a gene. The CDR3 loop spans 16 amino acids. Looked up from germline, CDR1 is MGHDK and CDR2 is SYGVNS. Full variable domain (remainder filled in from reference TRBV25-1 and TRBJ2-3): EADIYQTPRYLVIGTGKKITLECSQTMGHDKMYWYQQDPGMELHLIHYSYGVNSTEKGDLSSESTVSRIRTEHFPLTLESARPSHTSQYLCASSASGTGVPDTQYFGPGTRLTVL.